This T cell receptor beta chain was recorded in a study of tumor-infiltrating lymphocytes in primary liver carcinoma (dated by TCRdb to about 2017). The study in broad terms: Surgical resection was performed in China between 2015 and 2016 on 5 or 6 patients with histopathologically diagnosed primary liver carcinoma. TCRbeta repertoire sequencing, expression microarrays and whole-exome sequencing were combined in the study across five regions of each liver tumor, with adjacent normal tissue and blood also included. A total of approximately 35 specimens from 5 patients underwent TCRbeta repertoire sequencing, comprising about 25 tumor regions, 5 adjacent noncancerous liver tissues and 5 peripheral blood samples. Each sample produced about 3.5 to 7.13 million productive TCRbeta reads, and read depth showed no significant difference between tissue types. Repertoires from technical replicates were highly reproducible, with mean shared-clone rates around 0.89 and correlation coefficients above 0.95. The five patients had tumors staged T1-T3 N0M0, with maximum diameters ranging from about 4.2 to 10 cm. Of the five patients, three men and two women aged 30 to 69 years, four had hepatocellular carcinoma and one had combined HCC and intrahepatic cholangiocarcinoma. Overall results and qualifications from the work: The top 250 clones accounted for a significantly greater share of the repertoire in tumors than in blood (p = 0.039). With just a few patients in the study, the authors point out that the findings should be validated in a larger study. Bulk unsorted samples precluded comparing CD4+ and CD8+ T cell repertoires. Consistent with antigen-driven expansion, pairs of tumor regions showed higher repertoire overlap (mean about 35%) than either tumor-adjacent pairs (about 17%) or tumor-blood pairs (roughly 15%). Only the TCR beta chain was sequenced, so true repertoire diversity is likely underestimated because unpaired alpha chains were not captured.

TCRbeta-specific cDNA was reverse-transcribed from approximately 500 ng total RNA using a constant-region primer and ProtoScript II reverse transcriptase. TCRbeta libraries were built with three nested multiplex PCR rounds, a slightly modified ARM-PCR procedure. The first two PCR rounds used multiplex TRBV1-TRBV30 forward primers with a Cbeta reverse primer, each for roughly 11 cycles. A final 25-cycle PCR with Deep VentR polymerase added sample barcodes and Illumina adapters. Before sequencing, amplicons of 200-500 bp were purified from gel using a QIAquick gel extraction kit. An Illumina HiSeq 2500 was used to sequence the TCRbeta amplicons, generating 250-bp paired-end reads. The paper's processing steps were these. To recover full CDR3 sequences, reads were quality-trimmed using Trimmomatic v0.33 and paired reads were then merged using FLASH v1.2.11. V, D and J germline segments were assigned to the rearranged TCRbeta sequences by MiGEC v1.2.1b. Clonotype statistics and Shannon-Wiener diversity indices were computed with VDJtools v1.0.0. Except for diversity analysis, only the 250 most abundant clonotypes of each sample were used in subsequent analyses to reduce sampling bias. Using fastp trimming at Q25 and MiXCR clonotype assembly, TCRdb reanalyzed the public sequencing data and kept in-frame beta chains. A single entry per CDR3 protein holds the most common genes and DNA from its merged rows. These V and J calls derive from TCRdb rather than the authors' analysis. The table for this sample lists fewer than 350,000 distinct CDR3 sequences; around three fifths of them were counted only once. The top ten clones comprise about 9.4% of the sample.

To note about this clonotype: Its recognized antigen is unknown. Base-call qualities are not available, and no considerably larger clone is one nucleotide away.

RNA from unsorted whole blood was extracted with TRIzol reagent, and germline DNA was obtained with the DNeasy Blood & Tissue kit. Patients had chronic HBV infection and were treatment-naive at sampling. Before surgery, about 3.9 milliliters of peripheral blood were drawn into K2EDTA tubes. The germline V gene (reference sequence) supplies CDR1 SGHNT and CDR2 YYREEE. V is pared back by 4 bases and J by 7 bases, with 18 bases lying between the germline termini. Inclusive of the bounding cysteine and phenylalanine, the CDR3 is 15 residues long. CDR3 DNA only is kept here, 45 bases in frame from base 1.

In this chain, TRBV5-4 is recombined with TRBJ2-1, with no D gene named confidently. The sequencing sample was made of peripheral blood. The TCR comes from a man in his forties or fifties with primary liver carcinoma and hepatitis B virus infection. The CDR3 loop reads CASSEANAHGNEQFF. The sequenced DNA: TGTGCCAGCAGCGAGGCTAATGCTCACGGGAATGAGCAGTTCTTC.